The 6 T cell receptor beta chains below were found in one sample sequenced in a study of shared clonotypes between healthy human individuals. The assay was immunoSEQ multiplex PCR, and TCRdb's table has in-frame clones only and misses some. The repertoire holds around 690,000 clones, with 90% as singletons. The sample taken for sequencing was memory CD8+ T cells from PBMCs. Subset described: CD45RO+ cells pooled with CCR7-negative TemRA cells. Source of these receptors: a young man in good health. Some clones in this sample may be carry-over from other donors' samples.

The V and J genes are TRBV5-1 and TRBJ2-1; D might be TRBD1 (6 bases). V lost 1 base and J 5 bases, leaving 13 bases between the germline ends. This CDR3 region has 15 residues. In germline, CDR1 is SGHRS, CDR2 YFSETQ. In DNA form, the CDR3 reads TGCGCCAGCAGCTTGACAGGGAGATTCAACAATGAGCAGTTCTTC. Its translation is CASSLTGRFNNEQFF.

DNA of the CDR3: TGTGCCAGCAGCCAAAACGCAGGGTACGGAAACACCATATATTTT. It specifies CASSQNAGYGNTIYF. The V and J genes are TRBV6-5 and TRBJ1-3; D may be TRBD1 (5 bases). Trimming stripped 6 bases from V and 4 bases from J, with 16 bases between. The germline V gene has CDR1 MNHEY and CDR2 SVGAGI. CDR3 length: 15 residues.

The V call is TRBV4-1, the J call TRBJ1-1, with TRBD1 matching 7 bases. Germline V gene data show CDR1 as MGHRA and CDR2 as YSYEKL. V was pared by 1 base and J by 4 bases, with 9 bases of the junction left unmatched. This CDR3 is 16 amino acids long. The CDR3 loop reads CASSQGGRGQFTEAFF. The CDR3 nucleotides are TGCGCCAGCAGCCAAGGGGGGAGGGGGCAATTCACTGAAGCTTTCTTT.

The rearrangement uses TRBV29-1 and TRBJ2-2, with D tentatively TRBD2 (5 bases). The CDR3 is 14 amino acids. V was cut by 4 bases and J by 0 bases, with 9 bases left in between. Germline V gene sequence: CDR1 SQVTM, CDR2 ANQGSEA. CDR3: CSVVREANTGELFF. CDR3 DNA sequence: TGCAGCGTTGTCCGGGAAGCGAACACCGGGGAGCTGTTTTTT.

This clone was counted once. CDR3 region: CASSLSRYNEQFF. CDR3 in DNA: TGTGCCAGCAGCTTGTCAAGATACAATGAGCAGTTCTTC. The chain combines TRBV11-2 with TRBJ2-1; D gene unclear. The CDR3 spans 13 residues. Germline CDR1 and CDR2: SGHAT and FQNNGV. V was trimmed by 3 bases and J by 4 bases, leaving 7 bases between them.

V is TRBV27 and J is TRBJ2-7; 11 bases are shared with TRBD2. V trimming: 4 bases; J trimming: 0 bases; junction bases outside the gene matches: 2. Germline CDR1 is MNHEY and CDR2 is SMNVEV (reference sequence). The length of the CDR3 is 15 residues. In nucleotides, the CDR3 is TGTGCCAGCAGTTCACTAGCGGGGGCCTCCTACGAGCAGTACTTC. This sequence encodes CASSSLAGASYEQYF.